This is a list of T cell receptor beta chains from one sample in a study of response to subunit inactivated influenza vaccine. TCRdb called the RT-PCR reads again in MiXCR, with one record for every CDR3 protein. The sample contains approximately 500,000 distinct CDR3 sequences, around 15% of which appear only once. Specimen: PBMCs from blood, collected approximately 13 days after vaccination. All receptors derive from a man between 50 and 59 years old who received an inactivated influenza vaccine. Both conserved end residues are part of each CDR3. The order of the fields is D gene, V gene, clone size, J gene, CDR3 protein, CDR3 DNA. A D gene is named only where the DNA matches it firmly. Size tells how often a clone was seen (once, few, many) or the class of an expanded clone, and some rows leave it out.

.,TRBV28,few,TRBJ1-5,CASIATGGRGQPQHF,TGTGCCAGCATCGCAACCGGGGGTCGGGGGCAGCCCCAGCATTTT
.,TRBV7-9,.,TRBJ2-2,CASSSTGPTGELFF,TGTGCCAGCAGCTCGACAGGACCCACCGGGGAGCTGTTTTTT
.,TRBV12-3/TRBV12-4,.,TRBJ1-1,CASSDAGGAFF,TGTGCCAGCAGTGACGCTGGGGGAGCTTTCTTT
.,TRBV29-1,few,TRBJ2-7,CSVGDGAYEQYF,TGCAGCGTTGGGGATGGTGCCTACGAGCAGTACTTC
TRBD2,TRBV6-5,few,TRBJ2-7,CASSYRTSGRYEQYF,TGTGCCAGCAGTTACCGGACTAGCGGGAGGTACGAGCAGTACTTC
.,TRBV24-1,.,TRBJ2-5,CATLRSLGQETQYF,TGTGCCACCCTTAGGTCCTTGGGTCAAGAGACCCAGTACTTC
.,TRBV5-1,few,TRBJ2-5,CASSLGAGKETQYF,TGCGCCAGCAGCTTGGGGGCAGGGAAAGAGACCCAGTACTTC
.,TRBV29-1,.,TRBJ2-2,CSVGQVNTGELFF,TGCAGCGTTGGACAGGTGAACACCGGGGAGCTGTTTTTT
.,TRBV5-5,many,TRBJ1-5,CASSLGSQQPQHF,TGTGCCAGCAGCTTGGGGTCACAGCAGCCCCAGCATTTT
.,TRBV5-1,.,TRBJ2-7,CASSLLSLRAEQYF,TGCGCCAGCAGCTTGCTTTCCTTGAGGGCCGAGCAGTACTTC
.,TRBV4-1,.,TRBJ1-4,CASSRVPQGSREKLFF,TGCGCCAGCAGCCGAGTACCACAGGGATCACGCGAAAAACTGTTTTTT
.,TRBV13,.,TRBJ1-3,CASSLGTFGNTIYF,TGTGCCAGCAGCTTAGGGACATTCGGAAACACCATATATTTT
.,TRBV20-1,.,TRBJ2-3,CSALTSSDTQYF,TGCAGTGCTTTGACTAGTTCAGATACGCAGTATTTT
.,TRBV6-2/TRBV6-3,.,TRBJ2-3,CASSPDFSPARYF,TGTGCCAGCAGCCCGGATTTCTCCCCCGCCCGGTATTTT
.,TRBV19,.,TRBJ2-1,CASSYRDFYNEQFF,TGTGCCAGTAGTTACCGGGACTTTTACAATGAGCAGTTCTTC
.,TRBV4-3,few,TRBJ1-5,CASSQEPGRQPQHF,TGCGCCAGCAGCCAAGAACCTGGGCGTCAGCCCCAGCATTTT
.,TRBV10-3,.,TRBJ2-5,CAISDGGRMETQYF,TGTGCCATCAGTGACGGGGGCAGGATGGAGACCCAGTACTTC
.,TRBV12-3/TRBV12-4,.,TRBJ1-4,CASSAGRGEKLFF,TGTGCCAGCAGCGCAGGACGTGGTGAAAAACTGTTTTTT
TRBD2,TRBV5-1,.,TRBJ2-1,CASSLELREGVAFF,TGCGCCAGCAGCTTGGAGTTACGGGAGGGAGTGGCCTTCTTC
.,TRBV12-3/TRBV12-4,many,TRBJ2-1,CASSLGGHEQFF,TGTGCCAGCAGTTTAGGGGGACATGAGCAGTTCTTC
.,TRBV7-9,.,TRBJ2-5,CASSPIGQNQETQYF,TGTGCCAGCAGCCCCATCGGACAGAATCAAGAGACCCAGTACTTC
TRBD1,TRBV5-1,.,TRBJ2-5,CASSSTGSKETQYF,TGCGCCAGCAGCTCGACAGGGAGTAAGGAGACCCAGTACTTC
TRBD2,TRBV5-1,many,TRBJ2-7,CASRGLAGTYEQYF,TGCGCCAGCCGTGGACTAGCGGGTACCTACGAGCAGTACTTC
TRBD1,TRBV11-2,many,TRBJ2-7,CASSPRTGNEQYF,TGTGCCAGCAGCCCCCGGACAGGGAACGAGCAGTACTTC
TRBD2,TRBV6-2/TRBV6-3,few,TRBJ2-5,CASSYEVGGPDGETQYF,TGTGCCAGCAGTTACGAGGTGGGAGGGCCTGACGGGGAGACCCAGTACTTC
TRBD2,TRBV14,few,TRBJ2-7,CASSPLTSGATPYEQYF,TGTGCCAGCAGCCCTTTGACTAGCGGAGCTACACCCTACGAGCAGTACTTC
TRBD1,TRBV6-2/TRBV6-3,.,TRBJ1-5,CASSCRDRGLDRNQPQHF,TGTGCCAGCAGTTGCCGGGACAGGGGGTTGGATCGCAATCAGCCCCAGCATTTT
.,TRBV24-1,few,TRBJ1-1,CATSDPSGVEAFF,TGTGCCACCAGTGATCCGTCTGGGGTTGAAGCTTTCTTT
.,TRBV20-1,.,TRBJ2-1,CSARAQRTRANYNEQFF,TGCAGTGCTAGGGCCCAAAGAACTAGGGCCAACTACAATGAGCAGTTCTTC
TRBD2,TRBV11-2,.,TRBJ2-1,CASSVTSGGPGEQFF,TGTGCCAGCAGCGTAACTAGCGGGGGCCCCGGTGAGCAGTTCTTC
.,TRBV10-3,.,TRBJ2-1,CAIRPDGSSYNEQFF,TGTGCCATCAGGCCGGACGGGAGCTCCTACAATGAGCAGTTCTTC
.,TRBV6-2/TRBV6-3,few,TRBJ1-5,CASSWTENQPQHF,TGTGCCAGCAGCTGGACAGAAAATCAGCCCCAGCATTTT
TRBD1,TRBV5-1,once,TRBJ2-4,CASSSGTGDVIQYF,TGCGCCAGCAGCTCCGGGACAGGCGACGTCATTCAGTACTTC
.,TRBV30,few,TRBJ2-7,CAWSYLGRVDEQYF,TGTGCCTGGAGTTATTTAGGCAGGGTCGACGAGCAGTACTTC
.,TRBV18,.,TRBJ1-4,CASSPQATNEKLFF,TGTGCCAGCTCACCACAGGCAACTAATGAAAAACTGTTTTTT
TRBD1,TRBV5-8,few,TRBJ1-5,CASSLRGTGNQPQHF,TGTGCCAGCAGCTTGCGGGGGACAGGCAATCAGCCCCAGCATTTT
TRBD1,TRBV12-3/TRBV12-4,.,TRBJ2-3,CASSQETGVKTDTQYF,TGTGCCAGCAGCCAAGAGACAGGGGTGAAAACAGATACGCAGTATTTT
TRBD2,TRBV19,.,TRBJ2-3,CASSIGAGAADTQYF,TGTGCCAGTAGTATCGGGGCGGGAGCGGCAGATACGCAGTATTTT
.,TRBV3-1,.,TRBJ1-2,CASSQGRQRVYGYTF,TGTGCCAGCAGCCAAGGGAGACAGAGGGTCTATGGCTACACCTTC
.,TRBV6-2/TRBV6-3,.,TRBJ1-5,CASSYRQSSQPQHF,TGTGCCAGCAGTTACAGGCAGTCAAGTCAGCCCCAGCATTTT
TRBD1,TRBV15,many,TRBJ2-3,CATSARTGADTQYF,TGTGCCACCAGTGCGCGGACAGGGGCAGATACGCAGTATTTT
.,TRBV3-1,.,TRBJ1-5,CASSQADRNQPQHF,TGTGCCAGCAGCCAAGCCGACAGAAATCAGCCCCAGCATTTT
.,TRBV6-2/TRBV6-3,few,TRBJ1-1,CASKEKQGLGTEAFF,TGTGCCAGCAAAGAAAAACAGGGACTTGGCACTGAAGCTTTCTTT
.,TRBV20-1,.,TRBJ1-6,CSALQGFNSPLHF,TGCAGTGCTCTACAGGGTTTTAATTCACCCCTCCACTTT
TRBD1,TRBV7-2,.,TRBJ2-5,CASRITGEETQYF,TGTGCCAGCAGAATAACAGGGGAAGAGACCCAGTACTTC
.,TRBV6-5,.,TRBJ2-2,CASSYLYSRAHTGELFF,TGTGCCAGCAGTTACTTATATAGCAGGGCCCACACCGGGGAGCTGTTTTTT
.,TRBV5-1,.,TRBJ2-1,CASSQGGAQFF,TGCGCCAGCAGCCAAGGGGGGGCGCAGTTCTTC
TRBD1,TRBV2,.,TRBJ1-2,CASTTNRDRGRDYGYTF,TGTGCCAGCACTACTAACCGGGACAGGGGAAGAGACTATGGCTACACCTTC
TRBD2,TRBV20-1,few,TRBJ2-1,CSASPGLVIGHEQFF,TGCAGTGCTAGCCCGGGACTAGTGATTGGCCATGAGCAGTTCTTC
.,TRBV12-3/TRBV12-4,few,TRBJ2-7,CASRGLGYEQYF,TGTGCCAGCAGGGGACTGGGGTACGAGCAGTACTTC
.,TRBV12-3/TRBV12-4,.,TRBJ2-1,CASILAAGHSYNEQFF,TGTGCCAGCATTTTAGCGGCAGGACACTCCTACAATGAGCAGTTCTTC
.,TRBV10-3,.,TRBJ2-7,CAIRGPREGSYEQYF,TGTGCCATCAGGGGGCCGAGAGAGGGTTCCTACGAGCAGTACTTC
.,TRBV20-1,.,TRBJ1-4,CSAAGSNEKLFF,TGCAGTGCGGCGGGGTCTAATGAAAAACTGTTTTTT